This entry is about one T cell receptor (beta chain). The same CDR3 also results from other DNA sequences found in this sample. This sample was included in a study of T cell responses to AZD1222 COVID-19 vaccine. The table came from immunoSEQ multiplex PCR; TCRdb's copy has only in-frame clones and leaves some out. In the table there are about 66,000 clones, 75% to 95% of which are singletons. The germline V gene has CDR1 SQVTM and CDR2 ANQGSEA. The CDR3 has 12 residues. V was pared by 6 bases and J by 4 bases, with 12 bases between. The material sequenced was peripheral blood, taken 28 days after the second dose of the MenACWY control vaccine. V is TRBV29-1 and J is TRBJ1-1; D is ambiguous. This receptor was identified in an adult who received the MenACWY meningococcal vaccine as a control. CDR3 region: CSVGGRSTEAFF. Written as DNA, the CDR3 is TGCAGCGTGGGAGGCCGCAGCACTGAAGCTTTCTTT.